These 17 T cell receptor beta chains were sequenced from one sample in a study of blood T cell repertoires in COVID-19. Produced via immunoSEQ multiplex PCR; TCRdb's table is partial and in-frame only. The table lists 60,000 to 70,000 clones, approximately 85% of them singletons. The sample was peripheral blood. These receptors were taken from a woman in her sixties with COVID-19, enrolled during active disease.

This chain uses TRBV28 with TRBJ2-7, with a tentative D call TRBD2 (6 bases). V was clipped by 5 bases and J by 5 bases, with 16 bases between them. In germline, CDR1 is MDHEN, CDR2 SYDVKM. This CDR3 spans 14 amino acids. The CDR3 DNA is TGTGCCAGCAGTCAACTCGCCGGGAGCCACGAGCAGTACTTC. This translates into CASSQLAGSHEQYF.

In this sample, this clone turned up a few times. As DNA, the CDR3 is TGTGCCAGCAGCCATGGGACTAGCGGGAGTTACGAGCAGTACTTC. This translates into CASSHGTSGSYEQYF. This chain uses TRBV27 with TRBJ2-7, with 14 bases that match TRBD2. This CDR3 spans 15 amino acids. CDR1 MNHEY and CDR2 SMNVEV come from the germline V gene (reference sequence). J gave up 4 bases and V 6 bases, and 5 bases lay outside the gene matches.

The J gene is TRBJ2-1, the V gene TRBV18; 8 bases are a match to TRBD2. The germline V gene has CDR1 KGHSH and CDR2 LQKENI. The CDR3 consists of 16 residues. V shed 3 bases and J 2 bases; nucleotides not matched to a gene: 6. In DNA, the CDR3 is TGTGCCAGCTCACCTTTTTGGACTAGCACCTACAATGAGCAGTTCTTC. It specifies CASSPFWTSTYNEQFF.

This chain joins TRBV29-1 and TRBJ2-2, with 14 positions matching TRBD2. The J segment lost 6 bases and the V segment lost 4 bases, leaving 10 bases of the junction unmatched. From germline, CDR1 is SQVTM and CDR2 ANQGSEA. The CDR3 spans 17 residues. The CDR3 sequence is CSVVSGTSGSIPGELFF. Here the CDR3 DNA reads TGCAGCGTTGTATCCGGGACTAGCGGGAGTATTCCCGGGGAGCTGTTTTTT.

The chain employs TRBV9 and TRBJ2-7; D unresolved. V lost 0 bases, J lost 1 base, and 8 bases lay in between. The germline V gene has CDR1 SGDLS and CDR2 YYNGEE. The CDR3 totals 14 residues. As DNA, the CDR3 is TGTGCCAGCAGCGTAGGCCAGGTATCCTACGAGCAGTACTTC. Translating gives CASSVGQVSYEQYF.

J is TRBJ2-5 and V is TRBV19, with 8 nucleotides matching TRBD1. The CDR3 length is 17 residues. Per the germline V gene, CDR1 is LNHDA and CDR2 is SQIVND (reference sequence). V was clipped by 6 bases and J by 9 bases; unmatched bases: 21. CDR3 sequence: CASSHSSGQVHPRPQYF. CDR3 in DNA: TGTGCCAGTAGCCATAGCTCGGGACAGGTTCACCCTCGGCCCCAGTACTTC.

The chain carries TRBV2 and TRBJ1-5; 8 bases align to TRBD1. The CDR3 runs 14 residues. V was clipped by 8 bases and J by 6 bases; unmatched bases: 9. Germline V CDR1 and CDR2: SNHLY, FYNNEI. CDR3 residues: CASQSDRVRQPQHF. The CDR3 nucleotides are TGTGCCAGCCAATCGGACAGGGTCCGTCAGCCCCAGCATTTT. Full variable domain (rest looked up from reference TRBV2 and TRBJ1-5): EPEVTQTPSHQVTQMGQEVILRCVPISNHLYFYWYRQILGQKVEFLVSFYNNEISEKSEIFDDQFSVERPDGSNFTLKIRSTKLEDSAMYFCASQSDRVRQPQHFGDGTRLSIL.

CDR3 loop: CSIGTDGNTIYF. The CDR3, as DNA: TGCAGCATCGGGACAGATGGAAACACCATATATTTT. J is TRBJ1-3 and V is TRBV29-1; 7 bases line up with TRBD1. The germline gives CDR1 SQVTM, CDR2 ANQGSEA. The CDR3 runs 12 residues. V lost 8 bases, J lost 3 bases, and 4 bases stayed unmatched.

The chain uses TRBV12-3 or TRBV12-4 and TRBJ1-2; D might be TRBD1 (6 bases). The CDR3 spans 13 residues. V lost 8 bases to trimming and J lost 6 bases, with 16 bases between them. The CDR3 region has the DNA TGTGCCAGCTCCAACGGACAGATAAATGGCTACACCTTC. It specifies CASSNGQINGYTF.

This sequence joins TRBV5-1 and TRBJ1-2, with D perhaps matching TRBD1 (6 bases). CDR1 SGHRS and CDR2 YFSETQ come from the germline V gene. The length of the CDR3 is 15 residues. V dropped 0 bases and J dropped 3 bases, with 12 bases sitting between them. As DNA, the CDR3 is TGCGCCAGCAGCTTGGCCGCAGGGGTGGACTATGGCTACACCTTC. Translated: CASSLAAGVDYGYTF.

V gene TRBV27 combines with J gene TRBJ1-2; D might be TRBD1 (5 bases). Germline V lookup: CDR1 MNHEY, CDR2 SMNVEV (reference sequence). The germline V and J ends were trimmed by 0 bases and 6 bases, with 14 bases remaining between them. There are 15 residues in the CDR3. DNA for the CDR3: TGTGCCAGCAGTTTATCAGTTGACAGCTTGGATGGCTACACCTTC. This encodes CASSLSVDSLDGYTF.

In DNA, the CDR3 is TGCGCCAGCAGCCAAACTCGGGACAGGGGCAATGAGCAGTTCTTC. It codes for CASSQTRDRGNEQFF. The rearrangement joins TRBV4-1 to TRBJ2-1, with 10 bases lining up with TRBD1. Per the germline V gene, CDR1 is MGHRA and CDR2 is YSYEKL. With V trimmed by 2 bases and J by 6 bases, 4 bases remained unmatched. The CDR3 length is 15 residues.

This clone was observed once. This chain joins TRBV4-1 and TRBJ1-1; tentative D call: TRBD1 (6 bases). Trimming took off 5 bases at V and 3 bases at J, with 16 bases between the two ends. CDR1 is MGHRA, CDR2 YSYEKL, per germline. The CDR3 is made up of 15 amino acids. CDR3 bases: TGCGCCAGCAGCGCAGCGAGGGGGGGAGACACTGAAGCTTTCTTT. Translated: CASSAARGGDTEAFF.

The CDR3 DNA reads as TGTGCCAGCAGTTCCCTTTACGGACAGGGCCAACTGTTTTTT. Translating it yields CASSSLYGQGQLFF. The V and J genes are TRBV28 and TRBJ1-4; 8 bases fit TRBD1. The CDR3 spans 14 residues. The V segment lost 4 bases and the J segment 12 bases; nucleotides outside the gene matches: 10. CDR1 is MDHEN, CDR2 SYDVKM, per germline.

This sequence joins TRBV29-1 and TRBJ2-1; 12 nucleotides line up with TRBD2. The CDR3 has 17 amino acids. V lost 6 bases to trimming and J lost 7 bases; unmatched junction nucleotides: 16. Per the germline V gene, CDR1 is SQVTM and CDR2 is ANQGSEA. In DNA, the CDR3 is TGCAGCGTCCCCTCTAGCGGGAGGGCCGTGAGGCCAAATGAGCAGTTCTTC. Its protein product is CSVPSSGRAVRPNEQFF.

The chain joins TRBV30 to TRBJ2-4; maybe TRBD2 (6 bases). Germline V gene lookup returns CDR1 GTSNPN and CDR2 SVGIG (reference sequence). The CDR3 loop spans 15 amino acids. The V end was cut by 5 bases, the J end by 3 bases, with 17 bases between. In nucleotides, the CDR3 is TGTGCCTGGGGCGGAGGGGATTGGGGCAAAAACATTCAGTACTTC. Translating it yields CAWGGGDWGKNIQYF. The full variable domain, its missing parts supplied by reference TRBV30 and TRBJ2-4, is SQTIHQWPATLVQPVGSPLSLECTVEGTSNPNLYWYRQAAGRGLQLLFYSVGIGQISSEVPQNLSASRPQDRQFILSSKKLLLSDSGFYLCAWGGGDWGKNIQYFGAGTRLSVL.

The chain carries TRBV5-8 and TRBJ1-2, with 10 nucleotides matching TRBD1. CDR1 and CDR2 (germline): SGHTS, YDEGEE. V lost 3 bases to trimming and J lost 5 bases; unmatched junction nucleotides: 7. The CDR3 contains 15 residues. The CDR3 loop is CASSSGQGVGYGYTF. CDR3 DNA sequence: TGTGCCAGCAGCTCCGGACAGGGGGTTGGATATGGCTACACCTTC.